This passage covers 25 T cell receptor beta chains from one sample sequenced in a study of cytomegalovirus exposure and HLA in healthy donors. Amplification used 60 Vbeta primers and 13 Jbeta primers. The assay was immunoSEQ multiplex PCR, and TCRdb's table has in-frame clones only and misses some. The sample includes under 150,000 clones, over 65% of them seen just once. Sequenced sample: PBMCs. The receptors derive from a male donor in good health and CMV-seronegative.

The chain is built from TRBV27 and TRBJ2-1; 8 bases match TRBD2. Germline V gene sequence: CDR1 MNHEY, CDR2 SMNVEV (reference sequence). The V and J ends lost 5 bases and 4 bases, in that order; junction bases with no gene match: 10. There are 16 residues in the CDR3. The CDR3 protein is CASSPPGLDGYNEQFF. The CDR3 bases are TGTGCCAGCAGTCCCCCGGGACTAGATGGGTACAATGAGCAGTTCTTC.

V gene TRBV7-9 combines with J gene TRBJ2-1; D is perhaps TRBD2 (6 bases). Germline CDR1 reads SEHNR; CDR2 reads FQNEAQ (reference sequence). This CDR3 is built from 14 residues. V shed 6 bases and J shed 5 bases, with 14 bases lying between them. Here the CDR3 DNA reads TGTGCCAGCAGGTCGGGACTTGAAGACAATGAGCAGTTCTTC. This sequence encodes CASRSGLEDNEQFF.

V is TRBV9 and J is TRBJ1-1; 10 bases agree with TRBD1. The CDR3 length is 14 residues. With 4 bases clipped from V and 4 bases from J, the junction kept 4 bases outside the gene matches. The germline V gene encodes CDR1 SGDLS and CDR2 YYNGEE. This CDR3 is CASSKGQGSTEAFF. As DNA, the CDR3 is TGTGCCAGCAGCAAGGGACAGGGGTCCACTGAAGCTTTCTTT.

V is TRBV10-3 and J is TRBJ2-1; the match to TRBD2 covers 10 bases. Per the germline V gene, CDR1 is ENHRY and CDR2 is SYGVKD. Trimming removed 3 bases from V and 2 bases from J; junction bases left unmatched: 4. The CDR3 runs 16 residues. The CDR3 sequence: CAISDVLAGAYNEQFF. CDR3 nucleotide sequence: TGTGCCATCAGTGATGTGCTAGCGGGAGCCTACAATGAGCAGTTCTTC.

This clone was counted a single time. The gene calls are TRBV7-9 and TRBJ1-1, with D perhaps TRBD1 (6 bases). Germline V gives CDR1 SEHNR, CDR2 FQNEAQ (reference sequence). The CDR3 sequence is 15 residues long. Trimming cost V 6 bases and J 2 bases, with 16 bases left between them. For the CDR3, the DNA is TGTGCCAGCAGAAAAGGGGGACATCCAAACACTGAAGCTTTCTTT. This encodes CASRKGGHPNTEAFF. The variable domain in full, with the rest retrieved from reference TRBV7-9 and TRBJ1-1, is DTGVSQNPRHKITKRGQNVTFRCDPISEHNRLYWYRQTLGQGPEFLTYFQNEAQLEKSRLLSDRFSAERPKGSFSTLEIQRTEQGDSAMYLCASRKGGHPNTEAFFGQGTRLTVV.

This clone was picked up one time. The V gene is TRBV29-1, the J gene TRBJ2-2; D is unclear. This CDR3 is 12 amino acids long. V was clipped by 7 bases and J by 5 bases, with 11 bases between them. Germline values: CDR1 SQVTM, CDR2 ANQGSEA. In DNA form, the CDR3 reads TGCAGCGCCGTCGGGTGGACCGGGGAGCTGTTTTTT. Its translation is CSAVGWTGELFF.

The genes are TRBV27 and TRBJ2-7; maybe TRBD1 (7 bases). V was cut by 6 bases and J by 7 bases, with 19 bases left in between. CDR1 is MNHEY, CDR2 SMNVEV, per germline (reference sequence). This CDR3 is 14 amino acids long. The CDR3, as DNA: TGTGCCAGCAGGCCATTACAGGGGACTTGGGAGCAGTACTTC. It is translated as CASRPLQGTWEQYF.

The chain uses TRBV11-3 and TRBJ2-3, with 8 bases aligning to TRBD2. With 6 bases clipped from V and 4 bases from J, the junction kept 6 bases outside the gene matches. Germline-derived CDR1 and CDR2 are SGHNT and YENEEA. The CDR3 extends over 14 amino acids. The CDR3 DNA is TGTGCCAGCAGTCAAAGCGGGAGACCAGATACGCAGTATTTT. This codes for CASSQSGRPDTQYF. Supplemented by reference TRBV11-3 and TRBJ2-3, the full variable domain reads EAGVVQSPRYKIIEKKQPVAFWCNPISGHNTLYWYLQNLGQGPELLIRYENEEAVDDSQLPKDRFSAERLKGVDSTLKIQPAELGDSAVYLCASSQSGRPDTQYFGPGTRLTVL.

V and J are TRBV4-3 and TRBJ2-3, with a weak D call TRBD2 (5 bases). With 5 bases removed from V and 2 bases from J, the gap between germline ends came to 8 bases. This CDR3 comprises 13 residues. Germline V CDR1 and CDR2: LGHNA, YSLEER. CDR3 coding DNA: TGCGCCAGCAGCAGCGGAACCACAGATACGCAGTATTTT. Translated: CASSSGTTDTQYF.

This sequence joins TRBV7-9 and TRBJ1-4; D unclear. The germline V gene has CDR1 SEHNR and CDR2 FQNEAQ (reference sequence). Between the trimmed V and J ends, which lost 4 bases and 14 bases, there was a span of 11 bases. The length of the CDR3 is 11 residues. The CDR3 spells CASSSLGDLFF. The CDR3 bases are TGTGCCAGCAGCTCCCTCGGAGACCTGTTTTTT.

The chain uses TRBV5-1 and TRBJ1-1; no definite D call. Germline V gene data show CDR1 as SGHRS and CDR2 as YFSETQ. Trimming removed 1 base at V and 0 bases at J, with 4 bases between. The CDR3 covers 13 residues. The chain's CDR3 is CASSLIMNTEAFF. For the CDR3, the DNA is TGCGCCAGCAGCTTGATAATGAACACTGAAGCTTTCTTT.

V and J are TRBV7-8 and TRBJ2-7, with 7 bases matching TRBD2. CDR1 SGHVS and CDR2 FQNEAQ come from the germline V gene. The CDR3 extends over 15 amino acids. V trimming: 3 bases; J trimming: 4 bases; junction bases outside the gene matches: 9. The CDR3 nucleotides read TGTGCCAGCAGCTTTTCGGCGGGAGAAATGTACGAGCAGTACTTC. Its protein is CASSFSAGEMYEQYF.

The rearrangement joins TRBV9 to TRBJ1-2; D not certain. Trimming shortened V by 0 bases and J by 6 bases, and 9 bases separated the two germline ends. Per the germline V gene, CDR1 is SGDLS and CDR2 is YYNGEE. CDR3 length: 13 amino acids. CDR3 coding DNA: TGTGCCAGCAGCGTAGAAGCTTCGGATGGCTACACCTTC. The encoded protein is CASSVEASDGYTF.

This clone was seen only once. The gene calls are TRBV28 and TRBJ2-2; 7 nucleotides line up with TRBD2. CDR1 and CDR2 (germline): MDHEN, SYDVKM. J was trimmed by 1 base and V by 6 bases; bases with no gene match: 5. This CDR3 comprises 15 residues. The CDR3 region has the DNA TGTGCCAGCAGAGTAGCGGGTCTGAACACCGGGGAGCTGTTTTTT. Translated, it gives CASRVAGLNTGELFF.

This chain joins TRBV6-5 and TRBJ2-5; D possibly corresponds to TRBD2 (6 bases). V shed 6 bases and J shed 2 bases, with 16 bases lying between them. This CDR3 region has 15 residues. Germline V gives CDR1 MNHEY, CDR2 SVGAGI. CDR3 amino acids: CASRPRGNHQETQYF. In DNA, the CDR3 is TGTGCCAGCAGACCCCGGGGGAATCATCAAGAGACCCAGTACTTC.

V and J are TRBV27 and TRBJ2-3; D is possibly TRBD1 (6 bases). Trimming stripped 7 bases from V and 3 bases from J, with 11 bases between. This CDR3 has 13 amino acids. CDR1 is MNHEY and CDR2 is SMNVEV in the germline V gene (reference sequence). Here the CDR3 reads CASTLQGTDTQYF. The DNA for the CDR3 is TGTGCCAGCACCCTCCAGGGGACAGATACGCAGTATTTT.

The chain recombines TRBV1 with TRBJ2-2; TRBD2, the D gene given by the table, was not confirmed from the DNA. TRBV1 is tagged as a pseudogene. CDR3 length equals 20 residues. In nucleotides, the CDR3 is TGCACCAGCAGCCAGTCCCGGAGGGGGATAGCGGGAGGATCTGTGGGAGAGCTGTTTTTT. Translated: CTSSQSRRGIAGGSVGELFF.

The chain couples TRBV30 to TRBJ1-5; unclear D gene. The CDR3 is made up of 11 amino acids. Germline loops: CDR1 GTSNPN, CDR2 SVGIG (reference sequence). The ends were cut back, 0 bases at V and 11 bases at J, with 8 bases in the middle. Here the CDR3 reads CAWSVGEAQHF. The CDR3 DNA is TGTGCCTGGAGTGTCGGGGAGGCCCAGCATTTT.

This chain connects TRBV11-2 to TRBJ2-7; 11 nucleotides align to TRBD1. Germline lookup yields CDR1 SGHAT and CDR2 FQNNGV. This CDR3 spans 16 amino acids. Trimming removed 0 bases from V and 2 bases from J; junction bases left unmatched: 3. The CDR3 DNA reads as TGTGCCAGCAGCTTAGATCAGGGACAGGGGGCCTACGAGCAGTACTTC. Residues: CASSLDQGQGAYEQYF.

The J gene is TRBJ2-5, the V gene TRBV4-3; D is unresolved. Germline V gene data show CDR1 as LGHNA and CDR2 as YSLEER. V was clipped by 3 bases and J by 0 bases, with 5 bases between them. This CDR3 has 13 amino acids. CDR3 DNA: TGCGCCAGCAGCCAGAGCGACCAAGAGACCCAGTACTTC. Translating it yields CASSQSDQETQYF.

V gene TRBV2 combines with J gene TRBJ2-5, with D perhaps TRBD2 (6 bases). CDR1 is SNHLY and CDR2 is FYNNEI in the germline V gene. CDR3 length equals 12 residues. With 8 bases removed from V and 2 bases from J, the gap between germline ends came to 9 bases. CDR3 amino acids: CASVREQETQYF. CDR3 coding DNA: TGTGCCAGCGTACGGGAGCAAGAGACCCAGTACTTC.

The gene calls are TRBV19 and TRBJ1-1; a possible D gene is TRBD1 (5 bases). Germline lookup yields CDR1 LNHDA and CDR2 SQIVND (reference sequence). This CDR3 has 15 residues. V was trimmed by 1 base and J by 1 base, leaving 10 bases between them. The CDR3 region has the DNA TGTGCCAGTAGTATAGGAGCGGGGGGGAACACTGAAGCTTTCTTT. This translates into CASSIGAGGNTEAFF.

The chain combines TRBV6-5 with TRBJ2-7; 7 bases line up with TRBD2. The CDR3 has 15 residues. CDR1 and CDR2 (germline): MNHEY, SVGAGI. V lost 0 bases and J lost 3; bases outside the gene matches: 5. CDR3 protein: CASSYSGLTFYEQYF. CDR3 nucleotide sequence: TGTGCCAGCAGTTACTCGGGACTAACCTTCTACGAGCAGTACTTC.

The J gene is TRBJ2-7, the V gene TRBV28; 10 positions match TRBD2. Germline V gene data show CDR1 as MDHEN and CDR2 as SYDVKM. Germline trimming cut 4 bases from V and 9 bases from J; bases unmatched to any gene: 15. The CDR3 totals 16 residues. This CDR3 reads CASSSPSGSAPLVQYF. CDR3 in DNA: TGTGCCAGCAGTTCCCCTAGCGGGAGCGCCCCTCTAGTGCAGTACTTC.

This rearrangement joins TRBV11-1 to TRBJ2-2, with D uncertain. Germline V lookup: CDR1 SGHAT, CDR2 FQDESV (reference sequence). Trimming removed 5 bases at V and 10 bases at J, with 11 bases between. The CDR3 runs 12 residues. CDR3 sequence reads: CASSHDQEELFF. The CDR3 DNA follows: TGTGCCAGCAGCCACGACCAGGAGGAGCTGTTTTTT. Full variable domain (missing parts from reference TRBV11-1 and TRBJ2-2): EAEVAQSPRYKITEKSQAVAFWCDPISGHATLYWYRQILGQGPELLVQFQDESVVDDSQLPKDRFSAERLKGVDSTLKIQPAELGDSAMYLCASSHDQEELFFGEGSRLTVL.